The 23 T cell receptor beta chains below all came from one sample that was sequenced in a study of long-term antiretroviral therapy in people with HIV. At the survey level, the v3.0 immunoSEQ assay was run. The data were produced by immunoSEQ multiplex PCR, yet TCRdb's version contains in-frame clones alone and is incomplete. The sample contains about 28,000 clones, over 90% of which appear only once. The sample in question was unsorted PBMCs, obtained 6.2 years after starting antiretroviral therapy. The receptors were sampled from a man aged 40-50 years with HIV.

The V and J genes are TRBV4-2 and TRBJ1-2; a weak D match, TRBD1 (6 bases). Germline-derived CDR1 and CDR2 are LGHNA and YNFKEQ. CDR3 length: 17 amino acids. Deletions cut 0 bases from V and 5 bases from J, with 19 bases between. The CDR3 DNA follows: TGTGCCAGCAGCCAAGATCCTACAGGGTACGAACAATATGGCTACACCTTC. Protein: CASSQDPTGYEQYGYTF.

This sequence joins TRBV7-3 and TRBJ2-2; no clear D gene. With 0 bases removed from V and 3 bases from J, the gap between germline ends came to 5 bases. Looked up from germline, CDR1 is SGHTA and CDR2 is FQGTGA. The CDR3 loop spans 14 amino acids. CDR3 DNA: TGTGCCAGCAGCTTAACATCGGACACCGGGGAGCTGTTTTTT. Its protein is CASSLTSDTGELFF.

This clone was counted only a few times. V and J are TRBV5-4 and TRBJ1-2; 7 bases match TRBD1. The CDR3 has 16 residues. The V and J ends lost 6 bases and 2 bases, in that order; junction bases with no gene match: 13. Germline V lookup: CDR1 SGHNT, CDR2 YYREEE (reference sequence). Written as DNA, the CDR3 is TGTGCCAGCAAACAGGGACAGCGAGGGTCCAACTATGGCTACACCTTC. Residues: CASKQGQRGSNYGYTF.

The V gene is TRBV2, the J gene TRBJ2-7, with 7 bases aligning to TRBD1. The germline V gene encodes CDR1 SNHLY and CDR2 FYNNEI. V lost 7 bases, J lost 4 bases, and 7 bases stayed unmatched. This CDR3 region has 13 residues. CDR3 sequence reads: CASNGRQGYEQYF. The CDR3 DNA reads as TGTGCCAGCAACGGACGACAGGGATACGAGCAGTACTTC.

This sequence joins TRBV7-8 and TRBJ2-2; D gene unclear. The CDR3 consists of 12 residues. V shed 0 bases and J shed 8 bases, with 4 bases lying between them. The germline gives CDR1 SGHVS, CDR2 FQNEAQ. The chain's CDR3 is CASSLALGELFF. CDR3 bases: TGTGCCAGCAGCTTAGCGCTGGGGGAGCTGTTTTTT.

This chain uses TRBV7-2 with TRBJ2-5; the match to TRBD1 covers 8 bases. The V segment lost 6 bases and the J segment 5 bases; nucleotides outside the gene matches: 8. In germline, CDR1 is SGHTA, CDR2 FQGNSA. The length of the CDR3 is 14 residues. The CDR3, as DNA: TGTGCCAGCAGATTTCGACAGGGGTCGGAGACCCAGTACTTC. Protein product: CASRFRQGSETQYF.

The V call is TRBV18, the J call TRBJ1-6; weak D call: TRBD1 (5 bases). This CDR3 spans 16 amino acids. CDR1 is KGHSH, CDR2 LQKENI, per germline. V was trimmed by 0 bases and J by 10 bases, leaving 16 bases between them. DNA of the CDR3: TGTGCCAGCTCACCACCCCGGGGGAGTGGGTCCTCACCCCTCCACTTT. Translated, it gives CASSPPRGSGSSPLHF.

This rearrangement joins TRBV5-1 to TRBJ2-7; D perhaps matches TRBD1 (5 bases). The ends were cut back, 0 bases at V and 0 bases at J, with 7 bases in the middle. The CDR3 covers 14 residues. Germline-derived CDR1 and CDR2 are SGHRS and YFSETQ. This CDR3 is CASSLATGSYEQYF. CDR3 sequence (DNA): TGCGCCAGCAGCTTGGCCACAGGCTCCTACGAGCAGTACTTC.

The chain employs TRBV9 and TRBJ2-2; D not resolved. CDR3 length: 13 residues. The V gene's germline CDR1 is SGDLS and CDR2 YYNGEE. Trimming stripped 4 bases from V and 4 bases from J, with 8 bases between. The CDR3 protein is CASSPLLTGELFF. For the CDR3, the DNA is TGTGCCAGCAGCCCCCTTCTCACCGGGGAGCTGTTTTTT.

The chain combines TRBV4-2 with TRBJ2-5; 10 nucleotides line up with TRBD2. The V segment lost 4 bases and the J segment 5 bases; nucleotides outside the gene matches: 7. CDR3 length: 15 residues. Germline CDR1 LGHNA, CDR2 YNFKEQ. The CDR3 region is CASSPSSGGDETQYF. The CDR3 coding sequence is TGTGCCAGCAGCCCATCTAGCGGGGGAGATGAGACCCAGTACTTC.

The V and J genes are TRBV28 and TRBJ2-2, with D maybe TRBD2 (5 bases). Germline CDR1 and CDR2: MDHEN and SYDVKM. V was clipped by 6 bases and J by 7 bases, with 12 bases between them. CDR3 length: 13 residues. CDR3 sequence: CASRPTSFGELFF. The CDR3 nucleotides are TGTGCCAGCAGGCCAACTAGTTTCGGGGAGCTGTTTTTT.

The gene calls are TRBV6-6 and TRBJ2-7; 9 nucleotides line up with TRBD2. The length of the CDR3 is 16 residues. Unmatched junction bases numbered 9, after V lost 6 bases and J lost 0 bases. The germline V gene encodes CDR1 MNHNY and CDR2 SVGAGI (reference sequence). This CDR3 is CASSTLLAGPSYEQYF. CDR3 DNA sequence: TGTGCCAGCAGCACCCTTCTAGCGGGGCCCTCCTACGAGCAGTACTTC.

The CDR3 nucleotides read TGTGCCAGCAGTGAAGTTGGGACAGGGGCCCAGTACTTC. It specifies CASSEVGTGAQYF. The gene calls are TRBV25-1 and TRBJ2-5; 10 bases match TRBD1. This CDR3 spans 13 amino acids. V lost 2 bases to trimming and J lost 9 bases; unmatched junction nucleotides: 3. Germline loops: CDR1 MGHDK, CDR2 SYGVNS.

Only one count was recorded for this clone. This chain uses TRBV6-1 with TRBJ2-7, with TRBD1 identical over 7 bases. The CDR3 runs 14 residues. Germline values: CDR1 MNHNS, CDR2 SASEGT. Trimming removed 5 bases from V and 1 base from J; junction bases left unmatched: 5. CDR3 loop: CASSTYRGSYEQYF. For the CDR3, the DNA is TGTGCCAGCAGTACATACAGGGGTTCCTACGAGCAGTACTTC.

This clone was found a few times. The V and J genes are TRBV4-3 and TRBJ1-2; D remains unclear. Per the germline V gene, CDR1 is LGHNA and CDR2 is YSLEER. CDR3 length: 14 amino acids. V was shortened by 0 bases and J by 4 bases, with 9 bases between the two germline ends. CDR3 region: CASSQEEGTYGYTF. In DNA, the CDR3 is TGCGCCAGCAGCCAAGAAGAGGGAACCTATGGCTACACCTTC.

The chain carries TRBV21-1 and TRBJ2-1. TRBV21-1 corresponds to a pseudogene. CDR3 size: 15 residues. This chain's CDR3 is CASSKPGARDNEQFF. The CDR3 DNA reads TGTGCCAGCAGCAAGCCGGGGGCGCGGGACAATGAGCAGTTCTTC.

The CDR3 spells CASSPALVGEQYF. CDR3 in DNA: TGTGCCAGCTCACCCGCCCTGGTGGGCGAGCAGTACTTC. V gene TRBV18 combines with J gene TRBJ2-7, with unresolved D. Deletions cut 3 bases from V and 6 bases from J, with 12 bases between. The germline V gene encodes CDR1 KGHSH and CDR2 LQKENI. This CDR3 is built from 13 residues. Using reference TRBV18 and TRBJ2-7 for the parts outside the CDR3, the full variable domain is NAGVMQNPRHLVRRRGQEARLRCSPMKGHSHVYWYRQLPEEGLKFMVYLQKENIIDESGMPKERFSAEFPKEGPSILRIQQVVRGDSAAYFCASSPALVGEQYFGPGTRLTVT.

The rearrangement uses TRBV2 and TRBJ1-3; tentative D call: TRBD1 (5 bases). Per germline, CDR1 SNHLY and CDR2 FYNNEI. Trimming took off 6 bases at V and 0 bases at J, with 15 bases between the two ends. This CDR3 is 16 amino acids long. CDR3 DNA sequence: TGTGCCAGCAGAGATGGTCCAGGGAGCTCTGGAAACACCATATATTTT. As protein: CASRDGPGSSGNTIYF.

The chain is built from TRBV12-5 and TRBJ2-2, with a tentative D call TRBD2 (5 bases). V lost 4 bases, J lost 6 bases, and 12 bases lay in between. Germline V CDR1 and CDR2: LGHNT, FRNRAP. This CDR3 has 14 residues. The CDR3 loop reads CASGSRVPAGELFF. CDR3 bases: TGTGCTAGTGGTTCGAGGGTTCCCGCCGGGGAGCTGTTTTTT.

The chain has TRBV4-3 and TRBJ1-1; the D gene is possibly TRBD1 (5 bases). CDR3 length equals 14 residues. V lost 0 bases to trimming and J lost 6 bases, with 11 bases between them. Germline assignment: CDR1 LGHNA and CDR2 YSLEER. In DNA form, the CDR3 reads TGCGCCAGCAGCCAAGACCGTCTGGGGGCTGAAGCTTTCTTT. Protein sequence: CASSQDRLGAEAFF.

The chain couples TRBV28 to TRBJ1-2; tentatively, D is TRBD1 (6 bases). V lost 1 base and J lost 6, with 9 bases in between. CDR3 length: 13 residues. The V gene's germline CDR1 is MDHEN and CDR2 SYDVKM. The DNA of the CDR3 is TGTGCCAGCAGTTTATCAGGGGCTAATGGCTACACCTTC. It codes for CASSLSGANGYTF.

V gene TRBV11-2 combines with J gene TRBJ2-1, with 8 nucleotides matching TRBD1. The CDR3 is 16 amino acids. Germline lookup yields CDR1 SGHAT and CDR2 FQNNGV. The V segment lost 4 bases and the J segment 5 bases; nucleotides outside the gene matches: 10. The CDR3 DNA reads TGTGCCAGCAGCTCGGCCCTAGGGACAGGACACAATGAGCAGTTCTTC. It yields the protein CASSSALGTGHNEQFF.

The rearrangement links TRBV7-2 to TRBJ1-5; perhaps TRBD1 as D (6 bases). The germline gives CDR1 SGHTA, CDR2 FQGNSA. V was clipped by 8 bases and J by 6 bases, with 14 bases between them. This CDR3 contains 13 residues. The CDR3 nucleotides are TGTGCCAGCGGAACCGGGGGGGCTCAGCCCCAGCATTTT. It codes for CASGTGGAQPQHF.